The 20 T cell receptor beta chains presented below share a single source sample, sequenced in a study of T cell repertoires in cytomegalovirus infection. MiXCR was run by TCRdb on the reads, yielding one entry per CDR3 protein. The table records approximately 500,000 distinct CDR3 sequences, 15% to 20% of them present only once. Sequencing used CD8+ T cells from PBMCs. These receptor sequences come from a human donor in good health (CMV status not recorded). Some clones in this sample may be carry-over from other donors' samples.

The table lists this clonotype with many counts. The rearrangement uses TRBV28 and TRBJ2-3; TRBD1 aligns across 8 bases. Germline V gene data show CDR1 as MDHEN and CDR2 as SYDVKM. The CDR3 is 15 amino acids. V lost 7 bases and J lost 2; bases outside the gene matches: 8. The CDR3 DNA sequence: TGTGCCAGCACCCCGACAGGGGACTCCACAGATACGCAGTATTTT. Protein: CASTPTGDSTDTQYF.

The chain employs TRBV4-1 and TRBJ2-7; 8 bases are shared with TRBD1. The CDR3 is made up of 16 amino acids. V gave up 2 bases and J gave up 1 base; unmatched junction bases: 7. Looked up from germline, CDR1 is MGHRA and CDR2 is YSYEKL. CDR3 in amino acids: CASSQNVGTGSYEQYF. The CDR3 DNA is TGCGCCAGCAGCCAAAATGTAGGGACAGGTTCCTACGAGCAGTACTTC.

CDR3 residues: CASSLAAWWSPSGQYF. DNA for the CDR3: TGCGCCAGCAGCTTGGCGGCGTGGTGGTCTCCTAGTGGGCAGTACTTC. The genes are TRBV5-1 and TRBJ2-7; D is undetermined. V was cut by 0 bases and J by 9 bases, with 22 bases left in between. CDR3 length: 16 residues. Germline lookup yields CDR1 SGHRS and CDR2 YFSETQ.

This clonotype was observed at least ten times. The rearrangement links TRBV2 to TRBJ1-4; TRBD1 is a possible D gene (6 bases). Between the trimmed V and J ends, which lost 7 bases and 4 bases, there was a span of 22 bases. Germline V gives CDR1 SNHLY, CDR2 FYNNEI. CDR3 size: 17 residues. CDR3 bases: TGTGCCAGCACCCCGCGGGACACCGGATACTTTAATGAAAAACTGTTTTTT. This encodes CASTPRDTGYFNEKLFF.

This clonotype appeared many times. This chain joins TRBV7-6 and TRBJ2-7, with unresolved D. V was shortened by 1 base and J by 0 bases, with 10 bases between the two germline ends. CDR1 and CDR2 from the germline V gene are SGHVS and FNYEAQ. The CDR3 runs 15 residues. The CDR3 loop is CASSLGTTSSYEQYF. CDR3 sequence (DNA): TGTGCCAGCAGCTTAGGAACTACAAGCTCCTACGAGCAGTACTTC.

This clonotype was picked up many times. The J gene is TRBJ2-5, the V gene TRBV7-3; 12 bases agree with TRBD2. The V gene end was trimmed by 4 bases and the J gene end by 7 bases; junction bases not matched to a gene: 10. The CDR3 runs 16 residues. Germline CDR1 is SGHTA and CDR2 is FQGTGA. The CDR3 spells CASSSLAGGVGGTQYF. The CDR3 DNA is TGTGCCAGCAGCTCACTAGCGGGAGGTGTAGGCGGGACCCAGTACTTC.

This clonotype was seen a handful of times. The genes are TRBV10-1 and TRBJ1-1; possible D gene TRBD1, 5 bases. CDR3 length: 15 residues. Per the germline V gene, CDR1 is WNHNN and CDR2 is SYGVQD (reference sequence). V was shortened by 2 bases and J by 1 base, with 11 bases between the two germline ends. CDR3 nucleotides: TGCGCCAGCAGTGAGGAATGGGGCCCGAACACTGAAGCTTTCTTT. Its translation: CASSEEWGPNTEAFF.

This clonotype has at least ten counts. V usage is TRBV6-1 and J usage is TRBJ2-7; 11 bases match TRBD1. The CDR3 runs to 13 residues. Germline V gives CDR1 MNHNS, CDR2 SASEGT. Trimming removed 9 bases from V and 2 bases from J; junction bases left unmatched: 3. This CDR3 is CASRDRGAYEQYF. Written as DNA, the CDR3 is TGTGCCAGTAGGGACAGGGGGGCCTACGAGCAGTACTTC.

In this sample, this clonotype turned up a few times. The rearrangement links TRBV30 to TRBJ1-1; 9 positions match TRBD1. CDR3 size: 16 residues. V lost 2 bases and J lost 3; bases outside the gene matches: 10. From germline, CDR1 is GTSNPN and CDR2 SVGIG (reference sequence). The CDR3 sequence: CAWSPAQGARYTEAFF. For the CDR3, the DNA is TGTGCCTGGAGTCCGGCACAGGGGGCGAGGTACACTGAAGCTTTCTTT.

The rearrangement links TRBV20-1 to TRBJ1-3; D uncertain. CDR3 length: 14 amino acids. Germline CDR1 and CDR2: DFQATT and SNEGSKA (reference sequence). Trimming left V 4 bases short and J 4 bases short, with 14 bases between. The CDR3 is CSATAAPSGNTIYF. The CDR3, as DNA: TGCAGTGCTACTGCCGCGCCCTCAGGAAACACCATATATTTT.

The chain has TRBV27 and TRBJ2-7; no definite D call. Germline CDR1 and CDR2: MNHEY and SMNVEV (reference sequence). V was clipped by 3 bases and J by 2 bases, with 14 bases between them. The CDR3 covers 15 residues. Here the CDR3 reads CASSFQMSTAYEQYF. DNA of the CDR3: TGTGCCAGCAGTTTCCAGATGTCCACAGCCTACGAGCAGTACTTC.

CDR3 nucleotides: TGCAGCGTTGAAAGGCAGGGGGCGAACACTGAAGCTTTCTTT. Encoded protein: CSVERQGANTEAFF. The V gene is TRBV29-1, the J gene TRBJ1-1; 8 positions agree with TRBD1. The CDR3 is 14 amino acids. Germline V gene lookup returns CDR1 SQVTM and CDR2 ANQGSEA. The V segment lost 2 bases and the J segment 1 base; nucleotides outside the gene matches: 3.

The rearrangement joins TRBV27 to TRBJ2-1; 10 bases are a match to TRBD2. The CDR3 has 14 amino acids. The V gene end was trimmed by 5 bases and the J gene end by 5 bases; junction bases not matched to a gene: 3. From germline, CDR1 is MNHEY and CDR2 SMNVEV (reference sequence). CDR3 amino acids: CASSTGLANNEQFF. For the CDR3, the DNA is TGTGCCAGCAGTACGGGACTAGCGAACAATGAGCAGTTCTTC.

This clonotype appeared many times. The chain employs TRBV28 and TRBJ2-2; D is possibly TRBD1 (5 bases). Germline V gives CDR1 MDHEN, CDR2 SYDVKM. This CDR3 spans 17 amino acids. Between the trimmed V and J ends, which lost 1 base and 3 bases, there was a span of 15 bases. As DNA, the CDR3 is TGTGCCAGCAGTTTATCCGGTTATGTAGGGGACACCGGGGAGCTGTTTTTT. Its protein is CASSLSGYVGDTGELFF.

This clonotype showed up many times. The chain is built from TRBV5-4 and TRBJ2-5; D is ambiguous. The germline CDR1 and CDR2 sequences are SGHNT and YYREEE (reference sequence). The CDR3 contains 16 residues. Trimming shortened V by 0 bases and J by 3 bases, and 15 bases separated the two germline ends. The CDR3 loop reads CASSLGTALWEETQYF. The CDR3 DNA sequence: TGTGCCAGCAGCTTGGGCACAGCGCTTTGGGAAGAGACCCAGTACTTC.

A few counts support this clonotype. In DNA, the CDR3 is TGTGCCAGCAGCACCCCTGGGGATGGACAGGCGCCGACTGGGGCCAACGTCCTGACTTTC. Amino acid sequence: CASSTPGDGQAPTGANVLTF. V and J are TRBV11-2 and TRBJ2-6, with 7 bases aligning to TRBD1. V dropped 5 bases and J dropped 2; count of bases not matched to a gene: 18. This CDR3 contains 20 residues. Germline lookup yields CDR1 SGHAT and CDR2 FQNNGV.

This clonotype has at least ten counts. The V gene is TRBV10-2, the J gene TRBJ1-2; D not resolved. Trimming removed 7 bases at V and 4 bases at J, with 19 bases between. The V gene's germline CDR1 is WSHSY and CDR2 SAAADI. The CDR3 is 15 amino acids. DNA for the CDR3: TGCGCCAGCACCGAGGGCCCAGCCCATCTCTATGGCTACACCTTC. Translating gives CASTEGPAHLYGYTF.

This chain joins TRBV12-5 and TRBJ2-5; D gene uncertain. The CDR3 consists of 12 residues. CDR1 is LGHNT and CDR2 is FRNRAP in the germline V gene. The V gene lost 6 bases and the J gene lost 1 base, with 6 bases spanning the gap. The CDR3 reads CASGMIQETQYF. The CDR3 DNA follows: TGTGCTAGTGGAATGATCCAAGAGACCCAGTACTTC.

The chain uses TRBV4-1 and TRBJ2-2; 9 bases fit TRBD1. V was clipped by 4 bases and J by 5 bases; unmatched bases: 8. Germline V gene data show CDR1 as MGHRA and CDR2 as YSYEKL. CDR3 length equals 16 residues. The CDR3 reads CASSLSPGQGTGELFF. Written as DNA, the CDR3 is TGCGCCAGCAGCCTCAGCCCGGGACAGGGAACCGGGGAGCTGTTTTTT.

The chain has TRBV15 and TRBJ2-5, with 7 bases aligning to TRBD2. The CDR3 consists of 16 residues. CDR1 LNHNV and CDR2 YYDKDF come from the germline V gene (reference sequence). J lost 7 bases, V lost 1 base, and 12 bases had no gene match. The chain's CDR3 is CATSRAGPSGYGTQYF. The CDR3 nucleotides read TGTGCCACCAGCAGAGCAGGACCTAGCGGTTACGGGACCCAGTACTTC. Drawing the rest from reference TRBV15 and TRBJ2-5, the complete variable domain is DAMVIQNPRYQVTQFGKPVTLSCSQTLNHNVMYWYQQKSSQAPKLLFHYYDKDFNNEADTPDNFQSRRPNTSFCFLDIRSPGLGDTAMYLCATSRAGPSGYGTQYFGPGTRLLVL.